The clone carrying this T cell receptor (beta chain) was picked up a small number of times. TCRdb's table, derived via immunoSEQ multiplex PCR, lists solely in-frame clones and lacks some. The sample has some 70,000 clones; around 90% are singletons. This sample is drawn from a study of blood T cell repertoires in COVID-19. Germline V CDR1 and CDR2: SGHAT, FQNNGV. V lost 0 bases and J lost 2, with 11 bases in between. The CDR3 has 16 residues. The source is a man aged 50 or older with active COVID-19. Source material: peripheral blood. The rearrangement links TRBV11-2 to TRBJ1-5, with unresolved D. CDR3 sequence reads: CASSLDVSRGNQPQHF. Written as DNA, the CDR3 is TGTGCCAGCAGCTTAGATGTCAGTCGGGGCAATCAGCCCCAGCATTTT.